The T cell receptor beta chain under discussion was sequenced for a study of blood T cells in healthy people across ages. Notes on the study in general: Across samples, TCR beta diversity tracked strongly with naive T cell percentage.

The use of a sample-barcoded 5' primer and a J-beta primer mix characterized a second PCR of about 6 to 11 cycles. MiXCR, applied by TCRdb to the 5' RACE reads, yields one record per CDR3 protein. Seen here are around 700,000 distinct CDR3 sequences, approximately 25% observed once, and the top ten hold 9.4%. This clonotype occurred once. As yet, its antigen is unknown. Germline CDR1 reads SGHVS; CDR2 reads FNYEAQ. The CDR3 has 15 amino acids. V was cut by 5 bases and J by 1 base, with 9 bases left in between. The data also belong to a second study, concerning T cells of mothers and their children. Per that paper: Researchers put all of the extracted RNA into cDNA synthesis, using around 1.5 ug per 15 ul.

The sample consisted of blood. This clonotype originated in a boy younger than 18 in good health. The rearrangement joins TRBV7-6 to TRBJ1-6, with D possibly TRBD1 on 5 matching bases. The CDR3 DNA sequence: TGTGCCAGCAGCGACGGGGGGTCCTATAATTCACCCCTCCACTTT. As protein: CASSDGGSYNSPLHF.